This T cell receptor beta chain was identified in a study of cytomegalovirus exposure and HLA in healthy donors. Findings of the study overall: In vitro checks showed that three CMV-associated chains really do target CMV antigens. Most TCR sequences showed up rarely, but some public TCRs showed up in many donors. A classifier reportedly called cytomegalovirus status with high sensitivity and specificity. Listed as cytomegalovirus-associated were over 150 TCR beta chains.

The data were produced by immunoSEQ multiplex PCR, yet TCRdb's version contains in-frame clones alone and is incomplete. The sample lists some 130,000 clones, 70% to 85% occurring once. In the case of this clone: Its specificity is not known.

The germline CDR1 and CDR2 sequences are LGHNA and YNFKEQ. This CDR3 is built from 14 residues. Germline trimming cut 1 base from V and 7 bases from J; bases unmatched to any gene: 6. The rearrangement uses TRBV4-2 and TRBJ1-2; 7 bases agree with TRBD1. The material sequenced was PBMCs. This TCR came from a man between 25 and 39 years old in good health and CMV-seropositive. The CDR3 DNA reads as TGTGCCAGCAGCCAAGGGACAGGTCTCACTGGCTACACCTTC. Its translation: CASSQGTGLTGYTF.